The 17 T cell receptor beta chains below come from one sample, sequenced in a study of beta chain features in type 1 diabetes. Overall study results and limits: All four CD4+ subsets of Type 1 diabetes patients contained TCRB CDR3s that were moderately but significantly shorter.

These TCRs' antigens remain unknown. Expressed TCRB transcripts were sequenced, since all the RNA that had been isolated was reverse transcribed. Sequenced by immunoSEQ multiplex PCR; TCRdb stores in-frame clones only, minus some. The repertoire holds 300,000 to 350,000 clones, with over 7% as singletons. Material: central memory CD4+ T cells from blood. These TCRs come from a man younger than 45 with type 1 diabetes.

This clone was detected only a few times. The rearrangement joins TRBV5-4 to TRBJ2-1, with D perhaps matching TRBD2 (6 bases). Per the germline V gene, CDR1 is SGHNT and CDR2 is YYREEE (reference sequence). Deletions cut 0 bases from V and 6 bases from J, with 16 bases between. The CDR3 is 16 residues long. CDR3 amino acids: CASSLGRWREGNEQFF. CDR3 nucleotide sequence: TGTGCCAGCAGCTTGGGGAGGTGGCGGGAAGGCAATGAGCAGTTCTTC.

The chain uses TRBV23-1 and TRBJ1-2; D is possibly TRBD1 (5 bases). TRBV23-1 is reported as an ORF; its role is uncertain. V was pared by 0 bases and J by 3 bases, with 14 bases between. The CDR3 totals 16 residues. CDR3 bases: TGCGCCAGCAGTCAATCCGTATCGCTCAGGGACTATGGCTACACCTTC. Translation gives CASSQSVSLRDYGYTF.

This clone was detected a few times. CDR3 nucleotide sequence: TGTGCCAGCAGCTACAAAGAGACCCAGTACTTC. Amino acids: CASSYKETQYF. V gene TRBV7-2 combines with J gene TRBJ2-5, with D uncertain. The V and J ends lost 4 bases and 3 bases respectively, with 3 bases between them. The CDR3 runs 11 residues. Germline V gene lookup returns CDR1 SGHTA and CDR2 FQGNSA. The entire variable domain, with the rest obtained from reference TRBV7-2 and TRBJ2-5, is as follows: GAGVSQSPSNKVTEKGKDVELRCDPISGHTALYWYRQSLGQGLEFLIYFQGNSAPDKSGLPSDRFSAERTGGSVSTLTIQRTQQEDSAVYLCASSYKETQYFGPGTRLLVL.

This clone occurred many times. The DNA of the CDR3 is TGTGCCAGCAGCTCCGGACTAGCGGACACAGATACGCAGTATTTT. It encodes CASSSGLADTDTQYF. The chain has TRBV7-9 and TRBJ2-3, with 10 bases aligning to TRBD2. The CDR3 covers 15 residues. The trim removed 4 bases at V and 2 bases at J, leaving 3 bases unmatched. Germline loops: CDR1 SEHNR, CDR2 FQNEAQ (reference sequence).

This clone was counted between two and nine times. V is TRBV28 and J is TRBJ2-1; TRBD2 might be the D (7 bases). Germline V gene data show CDR1 as MDHEN and CDR2 as SYDVKM. Trimming stripped 4 bases from V and 7 bases from J, with 14 bases between. This CDR3 is 14 amino acids long. The CDR3 is CASSSRGGPNEQFF. As DNA, the CDR3 is TGTGCCAGCAGTTCAAGGGGGGGGCCGAATGAGCAGTTCTTC.

This chain's CDR3 is CASSADRGDQPQHF. CDR3 coding DNA: TGTGCCAGCAGCGCGGACAGGGGTGATCAGCCCCAGCATTTT. The chain recombines TRBV7-8 with TRBJ1-5; 9 bases match TRBD1. This CDR3 contains 14 residues. Germline V gene data show CDR1 as SGHVS and CDR2 as FQNEAQ. Losses at the gene ends were 5 bases for V and 5 bases for J; bases not matched to a gene: 4. The variable domain in full, completed from reference TRBV7-8 and TRBJ1-5, reads GAGVSQSPRYKVAKRGQDVALRCDPISGHVSLFWYQQALGQGPEFLTYFQNEAQLDKSGLPSDRFFAERPEGSVSTLKIQRTQQEDSAVYLCASSADRGDQPQHFGDGTRLSIL.

This clone appeared many times. The chain uses TRBV7-2 and TRBJ1-5, with a tentative D call TRBD1 (6 bases). V was clipped by 5 bases and J by 7 bases, with 12 bases between them. Germline CDR1 and CDR2: SGHTA and FQGNSA. The CDR3 has 13 amino acids. The CDR3 DNA sequence: TGTGCCAGCAGCCTAGGGGGGCAACAGCCCCAGCATTTT. Translation gives CASSLGGQQPQHF.

The chain combines TRBV14 with TRBJ2-3, with D perhaps matching TRBD1 (5 bases). Germline CDR1 reads SGHDN; CDR2 reads FVKESK. Trimming stripped 4 bases from V and 0 bases from J, with 23 bases between. This CDR3 spans 19 amino acids. CDR3 protein: CASSLAIKGRGSSTDTQYF. CDR3 nucleotide sequence: TGTGCCAGCAGCCTGGCGATCAAGGGGCGAGGATCTAGCACAGATACGCAGTATTTT.

The V call is TRBV5-1, the J call TRBJ2-5; perhaps TRBD2 as D (6 bases). Germline V lookup: CDR1 SGHRS, CDR2 YFSETQ. CDR3 length equals 15 residues. V lost 4 bases and J lost 5, with 18 bases in between. The CDR3 region is CASSPRDGRGETQYF. The CDR3 coding sequence is TGCGCCAGCAGCCCCAGGGACGGCCGGGGGGAGACCCAGTACTTC.

This sequence joins TRBV11-2 and TRBJ2-3; D is unresolved. The CDR3 spans 15 residues. Germline loops: CDR1 SGHAT, CDR2 FQNNGV. V shed 1 base and J shed 0 bases, with 8 bases lying between them. The CDR3 sequence: CASSLVPRSTDTQYF. The CDR3 DNA sequence: TGTGCCAGCAGCTTAGTCCCGAGGAGCACAGATACGCAGTATTTT.

A few counts support this clone. This may be a read error, as it is one base from a much larger clone. The chain combines TRBV27 with TRBJ2-5; tentative D call: TRBD1 (5 bases). Trimming pared 3 bases from V and 1 base from J, leaving 6 bases between. Germline values: CDR1 MNHEY, CDR2 SMNVEV (reference sequence). The length of the CDR3 is 13 residues. The CDR3 protein is CASSFQGQETQYF. DNA of the CDR3: TGTGCCAGCAGTTTTCAGGGCCAAGAGACCCAGTACTTC.

This clone came up a few times. Given a far larger clone just one base away, this is likely a sequencing read error. The rearrangement joins TRBV6-6 to TRBJ2-7; 7 nucleotides agree with TRBD1. V dropped 6 bases and J dropped 2; count of bases not matched to a gene: 4. The CDR3 has 13 residues. Germline-derived CDR1 and CDR2 are MNHNY and SVGAGI (reference sequence). The chain's CDR3 is CASSAGGTYEQYF. The CDR3 DNA sequence: TGTGCCAGCAGCGCAGGGGGAACCTACGAGCAGTACTTC.

The chain combines TRBV9 with TRBJ1-3; D remains ambiguous. Germline values: CDR1 SGDLS, CDR2 YYNGEE. Trimming pared 0 bases from V and 4 bases from J, leaving 8 bases between. This CDR3 contains 14 residues. The CDR3 sequence is CASSVEATGNTIYF. CDR3 DNA sequence: TGTGCCAGCAGCGTAGAGGCCACGGGAAACACCATATATTTT.

This clone was seen many times. This chain uses TRBV14 with TRBJ1-4; possibly TRBD1 for D (6 bases). CDR1 is SGHDN and CDR2 is FVKESK in the germline V gene. V was cut by 3 bases and J by 0 bases, with 11 bases left in between. The CDR3 length is 16 residues. CDR3 residues: CASSQDTGTTNEKLFF. The CDR3, as DNA: TGTGCCAGCAGCCAGGATACAGGGACAACTAATGAAAAACTGTTTTTT.

This clone was seen only a few times. This sequence joins TRBV18 and TRBJ2-3; D may be TRBD1 or TRBD2 (5 bases each). V lost 4 bases, J lost 4 bases, and 9 bases lay in between. Germline CDR1 reads KGHSH; CDR2 reads LQKENI. This CDR3 comprises 13 residues. CDR3 nucleotide sequence: TGTGCCAGCTCACTCCTGGGGGCAGATACGCAGTATTTT. Translation gives CASSLLGADTQYF.

The J gene is TRBJ2-3, the V gene TRBV5-1; the D gene is possibly TRBD2 (6 bases). Germline loops: CDR1 SGHRS, CDR2 YFSETQ. The CDR3 covers 15 residues. The V gene lost 2 bases and the J gene lost 2 bases, with 12 bases spanning the gap. The CDR3 bases are TGCGCCAGCAGCTTCCGGGACTTGGACACAGATACGCAGTATTTT. The encoded protein is CASSFRDLDTDTQYF.

The chain couples TRBV19 to TRBJ2-7, with D tentatively TRBD1 (5 bases). The CDR3 length is 13 residues. V was clipped by 1 base and J by 6 bases, with 10 bases between them. The germline CDR1 and CDR2 sequences are LNHDA and SQIVND (reference sequence). CDR3 protein: CASSIGPGFEQYF. The CDR3 DNA reads as TGTGCCAGTAGTATAGGCCCAGGGTTCGAGCAGTACTTC.